This TCR beta chain was found in a study of blood T cell repertoires in COVID-19. In the study overall: Collection of acute and convalescent COVID-19 samples took place in the United States, Italy and Spain. PBMCs, B-cell-depleted T cells, or T cells provided the cDNA or gDNA that made up the material.

Original analysis: Amplified reference gene primers provided the basis for estimating nucleated cell counts. Sequencing used immunoSEQ multiplex PCR; TCRdb keeps in-frame clones, though not all of them. D and trimming come from the DNA, and the V and J calls and clone size come from that table. The table lists under 100,000 clones, about 89% of them singletons. The source material was peripheral blood. This receptor was obtained from a human donor in a cohort sampled during active COVID-19.

The CDR3: CASSYGQGDYGAFF. CDR3 nucleotides: TGTGCCAGCAGTTACGGACAGGGGGACTATGGGGCTTTCTTT. The rearrangement links TRBV28 to TRBJ1-1; 10 nucleotides line up with TRBD1. The ends lost 4 bases at V and 11 bases at J; junction bases unmatched: 10. The CDR3 loop spans 14 amino acids. CDR1 MDHEN and CDR2 SYDVKM come from the germline V gene.